Below, 30 T cell receptor beta chains from the same sample are listed, as sequenced in a study of OX40 agonist ivuxolimab in advanced cancers. The data were produced by immunoSEQ multiplex PCR, yet TCRdb's version contains in-frame clones alone and is incomplete. The sample contains around 91,000 clones, 89% of which appear only once. The sequences come from CD4+ or CD8+ T cells sorted from blood, collected in a trial of the OX40 agonist ivuxolimab. The source of these receptors is an adult with an advanced solid tumor such as melanoma, head and neck, liver or kidney cancer.

The CDR3 DNA sequence: TGTGCCAGCAAGGGGGTCAATGGGGATCAGCCCCAGCATTTT. Amino acids: CASKGVNGDQPQHF. The genes are TRBV2 and TRBJ1-5; D may be TRBD1 (6 bases). Trimming removed 7 bases from V and 5 bases from J, with 15 bases in between. Germline loops: CDR1 SNHLY, CDR2 FYNNEI. The CDR3 length is 14 residues.

This chain uses TRBV28 with TRBJ1-2; 8 bases agree with TRBD1. Germline V gene lookup returns CDR1 MDHEN and CDR2 SYDVKM. The CDR3 length is 13 residues. Trimming cost V 7 bases and J 4 bases; bases outside gene matches: 5. The CDR3 sequence: CASTYTGGYGYTF. Written as DNA, the CDR3 is TGTGCCAGCACTTATACAGGGGGCTATGGCTACACCTTC.

This clone was counted only a few times. The chain uses TRBV18 and TRBJ2-7; TRBD2 matches at 7 bases. With V trimmed by 2 bases and J by 3 bases, 10 bases remained unmatched. CDR3 length: 16 amino acids. Germline assignment: CDR1 KGHSH and CDR2 LQKENI. In nucleotides, the CDR3 is TGTGCCAGCTCACCATTCCCGGGAGGCTATAGCTACGAGCAGTACTTC. Its protein product is CASSPFPGGYSYEQYF.

This chain links TRBV11-2 with TRBJ2-7, with 7 bases identical to TRBD2. The CDR3 covers 15 residues. J lost 2 bases, V lost 6 bases, and 10 bases had no gene match. The germline V gene encodes CDR1 SGHAT and CDR2 FQNNGV. For the CDR3, the DNA is TGTGCCAGCAGGCAGCCGGGACGGGGGGCCTACGAGCAGTACTTC. Encoded protein: CASRQPGRGAYEQYF.

V is TRBV5-4 and J is TRBJ2-3; D gene unclear. Trimming removed 0 bases at V and 0 bases at J, with 5 bases between. There are 14 residues in the CDR3. Germline CDR1 reads SGHNT; CDR2 reads YYREEE (reference sequence). In nucleotides, the CDR3 is TGTGCCAGCAGCTTGGAGACTAGCACAGATACGCAGTATTTT. This translates into CASSLETSTDTQYF.

The chain carries TRBV4-1 and TRBJ2-1, with 12 nucleotides matching TRBD2. This CDR3 is built from 16 residues. After removal of 1 base from V and 8 bases from J, the junction contained 6 bases not matched to a gene. Germline CDR1 reads MGHRA; CDR2 reads YSYEKL. In DNA form, the CDR3 reads TGCGCCAGCAGCCAAGGACTAGCGGGGGTCTTTTATGAGCAGTTCTTC. As protein: CASSQGLAGVFYEQFF.

A note on this clone: The same CDR3 also results from other DNA sequences found in this sample. This sequence joins TRBV5-5 and TRBJ1-5, with 7 nucleotides matching TRBD1. In germline, CDR1 is SGHKS, CDR2 YYEKEE (reference sequence). The CDR3 loop spans 15 amino acids. Germline trimming cut 2 bases from V and 0 bases from J; bases unmatched to any gene: 2. The CDR3 bases are TGTGCCAGCAGCTTACAGGGGAATAGCAATCAGCCCCAGCATTTT. It yields the protein CASSLQGNSNQPQHF. Based on the CDR3 plus reference TRBV5-5 and TRBJ1-5, the full variable domain is DAGVTQSPTHLIKTRGQQVTLRCSPISGHKSVSWYQQVLGQGPQFIFQYYEKEERGRGNFPDRFSARQFPNYSSELNVNALLLGDSALYLCASSLQGNSNQPQHFGDGTRLSIL.

The CDR3 loop is CSAAGDNEQYV. CDR3 in DNA: TGCAGTGCTGCAGGCGATAACGAGCAGTACGTC. The rearrangement links TRBV20-1 to TRBJ2-7; unclear D gene. This CDR3 has 11 residues. Trimming took 5 bases from V and 5 from J, leaving 10 bases between them. Per germline, CDR1 DFQATT and CDR2 SNEGSKA (reference sequence).

The chain is built from TRBV29-1 and TRBJ2-5, with TRBD1 matching over 8 bases. The CDR3 is made up of 15 amino acids. Trimming cost V 5 bases and J 4 bases; bases outside gene matches: 12. Germline V gene lookup returns CDR1 SQVTM and CDR2 ANQGSEA. CDR3: CSVSTGAFVPETQYF. Here the CDR3 DNA reads TGCAGCGTTTCGACAGGGGCGTTCGTCCCAGAGACCCAGTACTTC.

The chain joins TRBV7-9 to TRBJ2-7; D gene unclear. The germline gives CDR1 SEHNR, CDR2 FQNEAQ (reference sequence). The V end was cut by 1 base, the J end by 4 bases, with 8 bases between. This CDR3 comprises 13 residues. As DNA, the CDR3 is TGTGCCAGCAGCTTAGGTGGCGGATACGAGCAGTACTTC. Protein sequence: CASSLGGGYEQYF.

The chain employs TRBV11-2 and TRBJ1-3, with a possible D match to TRBD1 (6 bases). Trimming stripped 1 base from V and 3 bases from J, with 13 bases between. The germline V gene has CDR1 SGHAT and CDR2 FQNNGV. The CDR3 runs to 16 residues. CDR3 residues: CASSLAPDSSGNTIYF. DNA of the CDR3: TGTGCCAGCAGCTTAGCCCCGGACAGCAGTGGAAACACCATATATTTT.

This clone was seen a handful of times. The chain has TRBV10-3 and TRBJ1-1, with D unresolved. The length of the CDR3 is 15 residues. Per the germline V gene, CDR1 is ENHRY and CDR2 is SYGVKD. Deletions cut 2 bases from V and 0 bases from J, with 10 bases between. The CDR3, as DNA: TGTGCCATCAGTGAGAGGCAGGTTATGAACACTGAAGCTTTCTTT. This gives the protein CAISERQVMNTEAFF.

The count of this clone is one. This chain uses TRBV5-5 with TRBJ2-7; maybe TRBD2 (5 bases). Per germline, CDR1 SGHKS and CDR2 YYEKEE (reference sequence). Trimming took off 4 bases at V and 3 bases at J, with 17 bases between the two ends. The CDR3 sequence is 15 residues long. CDR3 in DNA: TGTGCCAGCAGCCCGAGCGGAAGGGAATACTACGAGCAGTACTTC. Its protein product is CASSPSGREYYEQYF. Complete variable domain (other parts from reference TRBV5-5 and TRBJ2-7): DAGVTQSPTHLIKTRGQQVTLRCSPISGHKSVSWYQQVLGQGPQFIFQYYEKEERGRGNFPDRFSARQFPNYSSELNVNALLLGDSALYLCASSPSGREYYEQYFGPGTRLTVT.

The chain joins TRBV10-3 to TRBJ2-7, with D perhaps matching TRBD1 (6 bases). The CDR3 length is 14 residues. Germline V CDR1 and CDR2: ENHRY, SYGVKD. The V end lost 4 bases, the J end lost 3 bases, and 13 bases lay between the germline ends. CDR3 sequence: CAISVTGQGYEQYF. CDR3 nucleotide sequence: TGTGCCATCAGTGTTACAGGGCAGGGCTACGAGCAGTACTTC.

This sequence joins TRBV9 and TRBJ2-3; TRBD2 matches at 8 bases. The V segment lost 0 bases and the J segment 4 bases; nucleotides outside the gene matches: 4. The CDR3 sequence is 15 residues long. In germline, CDR1 is SGDLS, CDR2 YYNGEE. CDR3 sequence reads: CASSVAGGVADTQYF. Written as DNA, the CDR3 is TGTGCCAGCAGCGTAGCGGGAGGGGTTGCAGATACGCAGTATTTT.

J is TRBJ2-7 and V is TRBV7-6; D is perhaps TRBD2 (5 bases). Trimming took 5 bases from V and 7 from J, leaving 18 bases between them. The germline V gene has CDR1 SGHVS and CDR2 FNYEAQ. This CDR3 is built from 14 residues. DNA of the CDR3: TGTGCCAGCAGCCGAAGCGGAAGAATGAGGGAGCAGTACTTC. This translates into CASSRSGRMREQYF.

The CDR3 nucleotides are TGTGCCAGCAGCGCCTCCGGGACAGGTTTAACCGGGGAGCTGTTTTTT. This codes for CASSASGTGLTGELFF. The gene calls are TRBV9 and TRBJ2-2; 8 bases align to TRBD1. Germline V CDR1 and CDR2: SGDLS, YYNGEE. The CDR3 has 16 residues. The V gene end was trimmed by 3 bases and the J gene end by 5 bases; junction bases not matched to a gene: 9.

This chain uses TRBV18 with TRBJ2-7; D is ambiguous. Trimming removed 3 bases from V and 3 bases from J, with 18 bases in between. CDR1 and CDR2 from the germline V gene are KGHSH and LQKENI. The CDR3 is 16 amino acids. The CDR3 nucleotides read TGTGCCAGCTCACCCCGGTCGGGCTCGAACATCTACGAGCAGTACTTC. It specifies CASSPRSGSNIYEQYF.

This chain links TRBV27 with TRBJ1-1; D is possibly TRBD1 (6 bases). V lost 5 bases and J 7 bases, leaving 11 bases between the germline ends. Germline V gene lookup returns CDR1 MNHEY and CDR2 SMNVEV (reference sequence). The CDR3 contains 12 residues. The DNA for the CDR3 is TGTGCCAGCAGTCAATGGGGGCGTGAAGCTTTCTTT. This sequence encodes CASSQWGREAFF.

This clone was observed once. V usage is TRBV5-1 and J usage is TRBJ1-5; D call uncertain. The germline V and J ends were trimmed by 0 bases and 4 bases, with 11 bases remaining between them. The germline CDR1 and CDR2 sequences are SGHRS and YFSETQ. CDR3 size: 15 residues. The CDR3 DNA sequence: TGCGCCAGCAGCTTGGGGTCTGTAGCAAATCAGCCCCAGCATTTT. Its protein is CASSLGSVANQPQHF. The entire variable domain, with the rest obtained from reference TRBV5-1 and TRBJ1-5, is as follows: KAGVTQTPRYLIKTRGQQVTLSCSPISGHRSVSWYQQTPGQGLQFLFEYFSETQRNKGNFPGRFSGRQFSNSRSEMNVSTLELGDSALYLCASSLGSVANQPQHFGDGTRLSIL.

This clone appeared once. The chain couples TRBV5-1 to TRBJ2-7, with 9 bases lining up with TRBD1. V was clipped by 3 bases and J by 3 bases; unmatched bases: 7. The CDR3 is made up of 15 amino acids. Looked up from germline, CDR1 is SGHRS and CDR2 is YFSETQ. In DNA form, the CDR3 reads TGCGCCAGCAGCTATGGACAGGGGCCCCGCTACGAGCAGTACTTC. This sequence encodes CASSYGQGPRYEQYF. Filled out from reference TRBV5-1 and TRBJ2-7, the complete variable domain reads KAGVTQTPRYLIKTRGQQVTLSCSPISGHRSVSWYQQTPGQGLQFLFEYFSETQRNKGNFPGRFSGRQFSNSRSEMNVSTLELGDSALYLCASSYGQGPRYEQYFGPGTRLTVT.

The CDR3 DNA reads as TGTGCCAGCAGCTTCCCAGGGTCCTACAATGAGCAGTTCTTC. Amino acids: CASSFPGSYNEQFF. The chain employs TRBV5-5 and TRBJ2-1; tentatively, D is TRBD1 (5 bases). In germline, CDR1 is SGHKS, CDR2 YYEKEE (reference sequence). This CDR3 region has 14 residues. The V end was cut by 2 bases, the J end by 1 base, with 7 bases between.

This chain joins TRBV10-3 and TRBJ2-1; D gene unclear. The length of the CDR3 is 12 residues. The V end was cut by 4 bases, the J end by 7 bases, with 8 bases between. Germline loops: CDR1 ENHRY, CDR2 SYGVKD. The CDR3 DNA is TGTGCCATCAGTGGGTTTAGTAATGAGCAGTTCTTC. It specifies CAISGFSNEQFF.

The chain has TRBV19 and TRBJ2-5, with D possibly called TRBD1 or TRBD2 (5 bases each). Trimming stripped 0 bases from V and 3 bases from J, with 11 bases between. Germline CDR1 LNHDA, CDR2 SQIVND (reference sequence). The CDR3 sequence is 15 residues long. The CDR3 loop is CASSIDGGRKETQYF. As DNA, the CDR3 is TGTGCCAGTAGTATAGATGGGGGTAGGAAAGAGACCCAGTACTTC.

This clone was picked up one time. This chain uses TRBV6-5 with TRBJ1-5, with D possibly being TRBD1 (6 bases). This CDR3 has 15 residues. Trimming took off 5 bases at V and 0 bases at J, with 11 bases between the two ends. Germline assignment: CDR1 MNHEY and CDR2 SVGAGI. CDR3 sequence: CASSRQGPSNQPQHF. The CDR3 nucleotides are TGTGCCAGCAGTCGGCAGGGGCCTAGCAATCAGCCCCAGCATTTT.

V usage is TRBV9 and J usage is TRBJ1-3, with 9 bases matching TRBD1. The junction had 10 bases not matched to a gene; V was cut back by 3 bases and J by 0 bases. Germline V gene data show CDR1 as SGDLS and CDR2 as YYNGEE. The CDR3 runs to 18 residues. The CDR3 DNA reads as TGTGCCAGCAGCGCGGGACAGGGACGGACCCTCTCTGGAAACACCATATATTTT. Encoded protein: CASSAGQGRTLSGNTIYF. Full variable domain (outside the CDR3, taken from reference TRBV9 and TRBJ1-3): DSGVTQTPKHLITATGQRVTLRCSPRSGDLSVYWYQQSLDQGLQFLIQYYNGEERAKGNILERFSAQQFPDLHSELNLSSLELGDSALYFCASSAGQGRTLSGNTIYFGEGSWLTVV.

The V and J genes are TRBV5-1 and TRBJ2-7, with 14 bases lining up with TRBD2. The CDR3 runs 17 residues. Germline V gives CDR1 SGHRS, CDR2 YFSETQ. With V trimmed by 3 bases and J by 2 bases, 7 bases remained unmatched. The CDR3, as DNA: TGCGCCAGCAGCTCAGGGACTAGCGGGAGCTTCACCTACGAGCAGTACTTC. It specifies CASSSGTSGSFTYEQYF.

This clone is a singleton in its sample. The chain employs TRBV30 and TRBJ2-2; D not resolved. The CDR3 has 13 amino acids. The V gene's germline CDR1 is GTSNPN and CDR2 SVGIG (reference sequence). Trimming pared 2 bases from V and 6 bases from J, leaving 10 bases between. In DNA form, the CDR3 reads TGTGCCTGGAGTCTAGACCCGGCCGGGGAGCTGTTTTTT. Its translation is CAWSLDPAGELFF.

The chain has TRBV5-6 and TRBJ2-5; 10 bases match TRBD1. Trimming took 4 bases from V and 5 from J; bases not matched to a gene: 8. In germline, CDR1 is SGHDT, CDR2 YYEEEE. The CDR3 covers 15 residues. Written as DNA, the CDR3 is TGTGCCAGCAGCCCGGACAGGGGGGCTAGGGAGACCCAGTACTTC. Translation: CASSPDRGARETQYF.

CDR3 nucleotides: TGTGCCAGCAATACAGGGCGTAGTAGCTACACCTTC. Protein sequence: CASNTGRSSYTF. The chain links TRBV28 to TRBJ1-2; perhaps TRBD1 as D (6 bases). This CDR3 is built from 12 residues. CDR1 and CDR2 from the germline V gene are MDHEN and SYDVKM. V lost 7 bases and J lost 9, with 15 bases in between.